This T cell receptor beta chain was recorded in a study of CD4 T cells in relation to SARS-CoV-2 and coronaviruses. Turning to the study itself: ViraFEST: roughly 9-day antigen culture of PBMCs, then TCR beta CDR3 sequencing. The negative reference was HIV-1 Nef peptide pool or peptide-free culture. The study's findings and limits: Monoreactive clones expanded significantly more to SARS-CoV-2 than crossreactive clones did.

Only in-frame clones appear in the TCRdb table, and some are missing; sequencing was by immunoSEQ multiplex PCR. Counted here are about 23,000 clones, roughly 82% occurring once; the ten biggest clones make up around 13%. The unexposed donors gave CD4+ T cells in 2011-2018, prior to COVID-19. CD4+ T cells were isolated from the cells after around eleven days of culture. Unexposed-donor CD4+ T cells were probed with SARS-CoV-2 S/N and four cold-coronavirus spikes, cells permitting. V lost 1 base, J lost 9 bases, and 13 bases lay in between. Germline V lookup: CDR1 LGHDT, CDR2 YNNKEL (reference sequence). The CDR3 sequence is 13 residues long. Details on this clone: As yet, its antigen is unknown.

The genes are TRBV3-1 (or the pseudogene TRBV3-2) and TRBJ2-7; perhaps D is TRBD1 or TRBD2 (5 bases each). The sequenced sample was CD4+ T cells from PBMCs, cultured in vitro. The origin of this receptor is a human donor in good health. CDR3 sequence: CASSQVSRERQYF. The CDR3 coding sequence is TGTGCCAGCAGCCAAGTGAGCAGGGAGAGGCAGTACTTC.